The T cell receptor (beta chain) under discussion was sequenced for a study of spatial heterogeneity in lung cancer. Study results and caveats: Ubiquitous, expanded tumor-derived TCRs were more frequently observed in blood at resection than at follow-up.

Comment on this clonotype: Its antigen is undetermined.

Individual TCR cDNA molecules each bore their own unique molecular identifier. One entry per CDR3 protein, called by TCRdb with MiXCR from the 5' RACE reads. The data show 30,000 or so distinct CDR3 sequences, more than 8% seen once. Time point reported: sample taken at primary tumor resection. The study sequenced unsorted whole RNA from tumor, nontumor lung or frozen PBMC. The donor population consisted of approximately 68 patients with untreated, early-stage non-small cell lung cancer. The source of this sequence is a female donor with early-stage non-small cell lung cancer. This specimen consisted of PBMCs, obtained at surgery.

CDR3 DNA sequence: TGCAGTGCTCCGGGACTAGATGGTTCTAGCACAGATACGCAGTATTTT. As protein: CSAPGLDGSSTDTQYF. The rearrangement uses TRBV20-1 and TRBJ2-3, with 8 bases identical to TRBD2. In germline, CDR1 is DFQATT, CDR2 SNEGSKA (reference sequence). Trimming cost V 5 bases and J 0 bases; bases outside gene matches: 10. CDR3 size: 16 residues.